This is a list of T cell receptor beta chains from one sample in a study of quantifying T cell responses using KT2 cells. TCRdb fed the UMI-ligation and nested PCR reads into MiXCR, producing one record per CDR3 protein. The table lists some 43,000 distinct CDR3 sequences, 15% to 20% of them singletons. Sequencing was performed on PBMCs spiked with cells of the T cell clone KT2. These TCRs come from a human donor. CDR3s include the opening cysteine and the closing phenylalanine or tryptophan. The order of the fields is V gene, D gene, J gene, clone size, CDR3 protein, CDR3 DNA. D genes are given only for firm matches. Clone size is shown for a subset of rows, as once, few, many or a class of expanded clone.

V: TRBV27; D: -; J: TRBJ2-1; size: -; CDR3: CASSSPWGQDYEQFF; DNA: TGTGCCAGCAGTTCTCCATGGGGGCAAGATTATGAGCAGTTCTTC
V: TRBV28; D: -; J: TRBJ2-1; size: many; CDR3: CASIPPGDVVEQFF; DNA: TGTGCCAGCATTCCTCCCGGGGACGTCGTCGAGCAGTTCTTC
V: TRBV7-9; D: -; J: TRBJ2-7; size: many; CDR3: CASSRTEYEQYF; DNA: TGTGCCAGCAGCCGGACAGAATACGAGCAGTACTTC
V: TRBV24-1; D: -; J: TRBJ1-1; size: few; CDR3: CATSDSENTEAFF; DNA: TGTGCCACCAGTGACTCAGAGAACACTGAAGCTTTCTTT
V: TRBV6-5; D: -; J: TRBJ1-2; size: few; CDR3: CASSDRFDSPYGYTF; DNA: TGTGCCAGCAGTGACCGATTCGACAGTCCTTATGGCTACACCTTC
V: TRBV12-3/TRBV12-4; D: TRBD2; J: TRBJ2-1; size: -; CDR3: CATKGVTSGRGEQFF; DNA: TGTGCCACCAAGGGGGTGACTAGCGGGAGGGGTGAGCAGTTCTTC
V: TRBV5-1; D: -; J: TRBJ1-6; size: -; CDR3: CASSLAPTGHYNSPLHF; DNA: TGCGCCAGCAGCTTGGCCCCCACGGGGCACTATAATTCACCCCTCCACTTT
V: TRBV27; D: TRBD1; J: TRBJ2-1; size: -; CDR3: CASIRTGGDNEQFF; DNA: TGTGCCAGCATTCGGACAGGGGGAGACAATGAGCAGTTCTTC
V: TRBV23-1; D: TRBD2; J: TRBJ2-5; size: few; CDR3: CASSQDTSGSRETQYF; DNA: TGCGCCAGCAGTCAAGATACTAGCGGGAGTCGAGAGACCCAGTACTTC
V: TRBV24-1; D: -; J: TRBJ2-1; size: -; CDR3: CATSDQGGHSYNEQFF; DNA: TGTGCCACCAGTGATCAGGGCGGGCACTCCTACAATGAGCAGTTCTTC
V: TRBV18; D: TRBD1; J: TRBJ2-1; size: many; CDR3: CASSPSGTGRSEQFF; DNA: TGTGCCAGCTCACCCTCCGGGACAGGGAGGAGTGAGCAGTTCTTC
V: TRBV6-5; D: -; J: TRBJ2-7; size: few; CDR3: CASSETGGLTIEQYF; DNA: TGTGCCAGCAGTGAAACCGGGGGCCTGACTATTGAGCAGTACTTC
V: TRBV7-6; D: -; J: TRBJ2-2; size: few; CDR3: CASSLGQTGELFF; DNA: TGTGCCAGCAGCTTAGGCCAGACCGGGGAGCTGTTTTTT
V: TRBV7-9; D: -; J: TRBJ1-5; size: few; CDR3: CASSLETERNQPQHF; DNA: TGTGCCAGCAGCCTAGAGACCGAAAGAAATCAGCCCCAGCATTTT
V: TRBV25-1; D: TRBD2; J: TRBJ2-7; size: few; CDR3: CASSDPGGLYEQYF; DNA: TGTGCCAGCAGTGACCCGGGGGGGTTGTACGAGCAGTACTTC
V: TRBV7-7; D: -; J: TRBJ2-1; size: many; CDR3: CASSEGLDRPGRRSGEQFF; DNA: TGTGCTAGCAGCGAAGGCCTGGACAGACCGGGACGGAGGAGTGGTGAGCAGTTCTTC
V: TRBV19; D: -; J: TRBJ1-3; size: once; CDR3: CATRTAQGNTIYF; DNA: TGTGCCACCAGGACAGCGCAGGGAAACACCATATATTTT
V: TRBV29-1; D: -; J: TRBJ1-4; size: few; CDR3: CSVAGTLSTNEKLFF; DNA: TGCAGCGTTGCTGGGACACTCTCAACTAATGAAAAACTGTTTTTT
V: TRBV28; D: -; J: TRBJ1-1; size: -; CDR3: CASSRSGANTEAFF; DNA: TGTGCCAGCAGTCGCTCAGGGGCGAACACTGAAGCTTTCTTT
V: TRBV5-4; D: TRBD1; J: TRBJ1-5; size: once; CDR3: CASLGGINQPQHF; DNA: TGTGCCAGCCTAGGGGGCATCAATCAGCCCCAGCATTTT
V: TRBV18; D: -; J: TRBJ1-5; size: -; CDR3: CASSLRTDSNQPQHF; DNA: TGTGCCAGCTCACTCCGGACAGATAGCAATCAGCCCCAGCATTTT
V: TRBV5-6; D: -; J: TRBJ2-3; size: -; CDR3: CASTPQGSTDTQYF; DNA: TGTGCCAGCACGCCCCAGGGCAGCACAGATACGCAGTATTTT
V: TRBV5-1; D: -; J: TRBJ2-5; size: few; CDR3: CASSAGTLGDLRETQYF; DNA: TGCGCCAGCAGCGCAGGGACACTCGGGGATTTGCGAGAGACCCAGTACTTC
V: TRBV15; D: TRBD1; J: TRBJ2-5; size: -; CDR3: CATSRAGGETQYF; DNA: TGTGCCACCAGCAGGGCAGGGGGAGAGACCCAGTACTTC
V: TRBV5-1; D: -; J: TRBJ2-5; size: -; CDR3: CASSWGLGARTQYF; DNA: TGCGCCAGCAGCTGGGGACTTGGGGCCCGGACCCAGTACTTC
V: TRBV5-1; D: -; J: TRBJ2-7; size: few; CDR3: CASSLASAEQYF; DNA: TGCGCCAGCAGCTTGGCCAGTGCCGAGCAGTACTTC
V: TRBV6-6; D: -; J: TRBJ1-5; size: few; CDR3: CASSYPRDPGRFRGGNQPQHF; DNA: TGTGCCAGCAGTTACCCCAGAGACCCCGGACGCTTTCGTGGGGGCAATCAGCCCCAGCATTTT
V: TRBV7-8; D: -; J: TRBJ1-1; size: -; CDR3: CASSLALQGVNTEAFF; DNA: TGTGCCAGCAGCTTAGCGCTGCAGGGCGTGAACACTGAAGCTTTCTTT
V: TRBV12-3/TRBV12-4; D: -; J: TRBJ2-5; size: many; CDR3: CASSLDVWPETQYF; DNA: TGTGCCAGCAGTTTGGATGTCTGGCCAGAGACCCAGTACTTC
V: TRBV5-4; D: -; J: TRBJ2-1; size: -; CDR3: CASSLRAGVHNEQFF; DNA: TGTGCCAGCAGCTTAAGAGCGGGTGTCCACAATGAGCAGTTCTTC
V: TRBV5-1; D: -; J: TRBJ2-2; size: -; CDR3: CASGEGTGELFF; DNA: TGCGCCAGCGGAGAGGGCACCGGGGAGCTGTTTTTT
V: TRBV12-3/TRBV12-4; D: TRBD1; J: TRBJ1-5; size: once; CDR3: CASSTRTGDGSDQPQHF; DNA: TGTGCCAGCAGTACGCGGACAGGTGACGGGAGTGATCAGCCCCAGCATTTT
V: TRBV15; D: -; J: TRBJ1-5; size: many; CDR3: CATSRGGISNQPQHF; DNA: TGTGCCACCAGCAGAGGAGGGATTAGCAATCAGCCCCAGCATTTT
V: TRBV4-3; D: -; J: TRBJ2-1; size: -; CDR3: CASSQDIGGRNNEQFF; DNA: TGCGCCAGCAGCCAAGATATCGGGGGAAGGAACAATGAGCAGTTCTTC
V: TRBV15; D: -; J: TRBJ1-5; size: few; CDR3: CATSREMVSNQPQHF; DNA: TGTGCCACCAGCAGAGAAATGGTTAGCAATCAGCCCCAGCATTTT
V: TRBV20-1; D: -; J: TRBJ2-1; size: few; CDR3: CSGTNLHGSYNEQFF; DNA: TGCAGTGGTACTAACTTACATGGGTCCTACAATGAGCAGTTCTTC
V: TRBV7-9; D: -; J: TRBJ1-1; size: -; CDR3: CASSFGGAEPEAFF; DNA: TGTGCCAGCAGCTTCGGGGGCGCGGAGCCTGAAGCTTTCTTT
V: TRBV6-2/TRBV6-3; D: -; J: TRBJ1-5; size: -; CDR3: CATRRGGTNQPQHF; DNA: TGTGCCACCCGAAGGGGAGGTACCAATCAGCCCCAGCATTTT
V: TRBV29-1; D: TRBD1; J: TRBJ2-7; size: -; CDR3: CSVRIWTGGDNEQYF; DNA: TGCAGCGTTCGAATATGGACAGGGGGTGACAACGAGCAGTACTTC